These T cell receptor beta chains were read from a single sample in a study of T-cell memory formation after mild COVID-19. MiXCR, run by TCRdb on the 5' RACE reads, gives a single entry per CDR3 protein. In the table there are approximately 410,000 distinct CDR3 sequences, 20% to 30% of which are singletons. Sequencing used PBMCs or a T cell subset sorted from them (not recorded which). The receptor source for this set is an adult woman who had mild COVID-19 (a few samples of this study predate the infection). Cell type and time point are not known. Both conserved end residues are trimmed from each CDR3. Fields, in order: V gene, J gene, CDR3 protein.

TRBV7-8,TRBJ1-1,ASSVPWTNTEAF
TRBV4-2,TRBJ2-1,ASSQVGESSYNEQF
TRBV5-1,TRBJ2-5,ASSLGEYQETQY
TRBV5-4,TRBJ1-2,ASSSLVRVGGYT
TRBV7-9,TRBJ2-7,ASSPSGEAYEQY
TRBV7-9,TRBJ1-2,ASSLEALANYGYT
TRBV24-1,TRBJ2-1,ATSDLSVAAREYNEQF
TRBV9,TRBJ2-3,ASSAQTGMDTQY
TRBV7-8,TRBJ2-7,ASSLGQNEQY
TRBV10-3,TRBJ2-5,AISLSGTTETQY
TRBV7-2,TRBJ1-4,ASSLRTGNEKLF
TRBV5-6,TRBJ2-3,ASSLQLAGTDTQY
TRBV7-9,TRBJ1-6,ASSSLGNSPLH
TRBV5-1,TRBJ2-5,ASSLQWTPRESKTQY
TRBV5-1,TRBJ1-4,ASSLDREKLF
TRBV12-3/TRBV12-4,TRBJ2-3,ATLFQPGHKY
TRBV29-1,TRBJ2-2,SVEDLTASTGELF
TRBV15,TRBJ2-2,ATGSVFGELF
TRBV12-2,TRBJ2-5,ASRLKPGQETQY
TRBV20-1,TRBJ2-7,SARGQGGSYEQY
TRBV10-3,TRBJ1-2,AIIGQGDYGYT
TRBV27,TRBJ1-2,ASSPGDLYGYT
TRBV11-3,TRBJ2-1,ASSLEQRDEQF
TRBV20-1,TRBJ2-1,SATWGLIYNEQF
TRBV18,TRBJ1-1,ASSPLNSDMNTEAF